Listed below are T cell receptor beta chains from one sample, sequenced in a study of control samples from healthy donors and cancer patients. Here immunoSEQ multiplex PCR was the method, and the copy in TCRdb shows in-frame clones only, minus some. Seen here are roughly 100,000 clones, 88% observed once, and the top ten hold 11% to 15%. The sequenced sample consisted of blood. Every receptor here comes from a man younger than 45 in good health. Both conserved end residues are part of each CDR3. A D gene is named only where the DNA matches it firmly. A row's size may be missing; if present it is once, few, many or a size class.

TRBD1	TRBV12-3/TRBV12-4	13	NA	TRBJ1-1	TGTGCCAGCAGCTTGACACAGGGGACTGAAGCTTTCTTT	CASSLTQGTEAFF
NA	TRBV2	12	NA	TRBJ2-5	TGTGCCTTCCGGCCCCCCTCAGAGACCCAGTACTTC	CAFRPPSETQYF
NA	TRBV7-3	15	NA	TRBJ2-3	TGTGCCAGCAGCTCAAACGGCGTAAGCACAGATACGCAGTATTTT	CASSSNGVSTDTQYF
NA	TRBV5-5	17	NA	TRBJ1-1	TGTGCCAGCAGCTCCAGAGCGGGCGGAGCCAAGAACACTGAAGCTTTCTTT	CASSSRAGGAKNTEAFF
NA	TRBV6-5	14	NA	TRBJ1-4	TGTGCCAGCAGCCCCAGCGCCTCTAATGAAAAACTGTTTTTT	CASSPSASNEKLFF
NA	TRBV2	14	NA	TRBJ2-5	TGTGCCAGCAGCCAACAGCAGGGAACAGAGACCCAGTACTTC	CASSQQQGTETQYF
NA	TRBV12-5	15	NA	TRBJ1-5	TGTGCTAGTGGTTTGGTGGGGTTTGGCAATCAGCCCCAGCATTTT	CASGLVGFGNQPQHF
TRBD2	TRBV18	16	NA	TRBJ2-7	TGTGCCAGCTCACCAGCCCTAGCGGGAGTGGGTGCCGAGCAGTACTTC	CASSPALAGVGAEQYF
NA	TRBV2	13	NA	TRBJ1-5	TGTGCCAGCAGTGCGTTTTATAATCAGCCCCAGCATTTT	CASSAFYNQPQHF
NA	TRBV19	15	NA	TRBJ2-7	TGTGCCAGTAGTATAGACCAGGGGACCCCATACGAGCAGTACTTC	CASSIDQGTPYEQYF
NA	TRBV30	13	once	TRBJ2-7	TGTGCCTGGTCGACTAGTGCCAACTACGAGCAGTACTTC	CAWSTSANYEQYF
NA	TRBV5-4	14	once	TRBJ1-1	TGTGCCAGCAGCTTGTCGACAGTCGACACTGAAGCTTTCTTT	CASSLSTVDTEAFF
NA	TRBV2	15	NA	TRBJ1-4	TGTGCCAGCAAAGATAGTCGGCAGGGGAATGAAAAACTGTTTTTT	CASKDSRQGNEKLFF
TRBD2	TRBV7-9	15	NA	TRBJ2-3	TGTGCCAGCAGCAAGAGCGGGAGAGGCACAGATACGCAGTATTTT	CASSKSGRGTDTQYF
TRBD1	TRBV28	14	NA	TRBJ1-1	TGTGCCAGCAGTCCTCACCGGACAGGGACTGAAGCTTTCTTT	CASSPHRTGTEAFF
TRBD2	TRBV9	16	once	TRBJ2-7	TGTGCCAGCAGCGTAGGGGCTAGCGGGAGGCCGAACGAGCAGTACTTC	CASSVGASGRPNEQYF
NA	TRBV19	14	NA	TRBJ2-7	TGTGCCAGTAGTGTTACAGGCCGCCCTTACGAGCAGTACTTC	CASSVTGRPYEQYF
NA	TRBV30	13	NA	TRBJ1-2	TGTGCCTGGACCAAGGGGCCTAGCTATGGCTACACCTTC	CAWTKGPSYGYTF
TRBD2	TRBV14	14	NA	TRBJ2-1	TGTGCCAGCAGCCAAGATCCAGCGGGAGGGCCTAGGTTCTTC	CASSQDPAGGPRFF
NA	TRBV18	13	NA	TRBJ2-4	TGTGCCAGCTCAAGGGGGGACAAAAACATTCAGTACTTC	CASSRGDKNIQYF
TRBD2	TRBV7-9	18	NA	TRBJ2-5	TGTGCCAGCAGCCCACTCATCCTCGGACTAGCGGGATTTGAGACCCAGTACTTC	CASSPLILGLAGFETQYF
NA	TRBV19	13	NA	TRBJ2-7	TGTGCCAGTAGTTCCCGACAGGACTACGAGCAGTACTTC	CASSSRQDYEQYF
TRBD2	TRBV11-3	14	NA	TRBJ2-7	TGTGCCAGCAGCCGGGGGAGGGTCTTCGGCGAGCAGTACTTC	CASSRGRVFGEQYF
NA	TRBV5-1	14	once	TRBJ2-3	TGCGCCAGCAGCTTGGGGGGGCGGTCAGATACGCAGTATTTT	CASSLGGRSDTQYF
NA	TRBV18	14	NA	TRBJ1-2	TGTGCCAGCTCGCGAGAGAAGAAAAACTATGGCTACACCTTC	CASSREKKNYGYTF
NA	TRBV10-2	15	NA	TRBJ2-5	TGCGCCAGCAGTGGGCCGGGACGGGGAGGAGGGACCCAGTACTTC	CASSGPGRGGGTQYF
NA	TRBV27	18	NA	TRBJ2-1	TGTGCCAGCAGCCCACCAAGGCTAGGGTGGATCTCCTACAATGAGCAGTTCTTC	CASSPPRLGWISYNEQFF
NA	TRBV21-1	14	NA	TRBJ2-7	TGTGCCAGCCCCGAGCGGGGAGACTTCTACGAGCAGTACTTC	CASPERGDFYEQYF
TRBD1	TRBV27	15	NA	TRBJ2-7	TGTGCCAGCAGGTGGACCACAGGGGGTTCGGACGAGCAGTACTTC	CASRWTTGGSDEQYF
NA	TRBV21-1	16	NA	TRBJ1-2	TGTGCCAGCAGCAAAGTGGGTGGGAGGGGTGGCTATGGCTACACCTTC	CASSKVGGRGGYGYTF
NA	TRBV11-2	15	NA	TRBJ2-1	TGTGCCAGCAGCTTAACGCTAGTCACCGACAATGAGCAGTTCTTC	CASSLTLVTDNEQFF
TRBD2	TRBV10-2	15	NA	TRBJ2-2	TGCGCCAGCAGTGAGACGGGACTAGCAACCGGGGAGCTGTTTTTT	CASSETGLATGELFF
NA	TRBV29-1	14	NA	TRBJ1-4	TGCAGCGTTGGGGGGTCGGCAGGAAATGAAAAACTGTTTTTT	CSVGGSAGNEKLFF
NA	TRBV7-8	14	NA	TRBJ1-2	TGTGCCAGCAGCTTATTCACAGAGAACTATGGCTACACCTTC	CASSLFTENYGYTF
NA	TRBV9	15	NA	TRBJ1-2	TGTGCCAGCAGCCCCAGGTCAGGGTCGTCATATGGCTACACCTTC	CASSPRSGSSYGYTF
NA	TRBV6-2/TRBV6-3	13	NA	TRBJ1-1	TGTGCCAGCAGTTACGGGGTAAGCACTGAAGCTTTCTTT	CASSYGVSTEAFF
TRBD1	TRBV19	18	few	TRBJ1-5	TGTGCCAGTACCCCAGGGTACACGTCCTACAGGGGGAATCAGCCCCAGCATTTT	CASTPGYTSYRGNQPQHF
NA	TRBV12-3/TRBV12-4	12	NA	TRBJ1-2	TGTGCCAGCAGTTTAAGGGGGGGCATCTACACCTTC	CASSLRGGIYTF
NA	TRBV4-3	15	NA	TRBJ2-5	TGCGCCAGCAGCCAAGATTACAGAAACCAAGAGACCCAGTACTTC	CASSQDYRNQETQYF
NA	TRBV6-1	16	few	TRBJ1-4	TGTGCCAGCAGTGCCCATGGACAGTTCAGCAATGAAAAACTGTTTTTT	CASSAHGQFSNEKLFF
NA	TRBV6-4	13	NA	TRBJ1-1	TGTGCCAGCAGTGACAGCGTGAACACTGAAGCTTTCTTT	CASSDSVNTEAFF
NA	TRBV7-9	14	NA	TRBJ2-7	TGTGCCAGCAGCTTAACTGGGGCGGCCTACGAGCAGTACTTC	CASSLTGAAYEQYF
NA	TRBV9	15	NA	TRBJ2-5	TGTGCCAGCAGCGCTCTAGAGGCAGGCCCAGTGACCCAGTACTTC	CASSALEAGPVTQYF
NA	TRBV7-3	17	NA	TRBJ2-1	TGTGCCAGCAGCCGTACCGGTGGGACGGGATCCTACAATGAGCAGTTCTTC	CASSRTGGTGSYNEQFF
NA	TRBV28	18	NA	TRBJ2-5	TGTGCCAGCAGTTTCGTCTCCCAAGCCCAACAATACCAAGAGACCCAGTACTTC	CASSFVSQAQQYQETQYF
TRBD1	TRBV11-2	18	NA	TRBJ2-2	TGTGCCAGCACCTCCTGGGACAGGCCTTTCGTGAACACCGGGGAGCTGTTTTTT	CASTSWDRPFVNTGELFF
NA	TRBV6-2/TRBV6-3	16	NA	TRBJ2-7	TGTGCCAGCAGTTACTCCGGTGGCCAAGCAGGCTACGAGCAGTACTTC	CASSYSGGQAGYEQYF
TRBD2	TRBV7-8	16	NA	TRBJ2-7	TGTGCCAGCAGCTTAGTGTCTAGCGGGAGGGCCGGCGAGCAGTACTTC	CASSLVSSGRAGEQYF
TRBD2	TRBV28	14	NA	TRBJ2-7	TGTGCCAGCAGTTTCGGGCTAGCGGGATACGAGCAGTACTTC	CASSFGLAGYEQYF
NA	TRBV2	14	NA	TRBJ1-5	TGTGCCAGCAGTATGTCGGGGGGCCCTCAGCCCCAGCATTTT	CASSMSGGPQPQHF
TRBD1	TRBV27	15	once	TRBJ1-2	TGTGCCAGCAAACGAGATGGGGGACAGAACTATGGCTACACCTTC	CASKRDGGQNYGYTF
NA	TRBV13	15	NA	TRBJ2-2	TGTGCCAGCAGGCGTCGGGGGGCCTACACCGGGGAGCTGTTTTTT	CASRRRGAYTGELFF
TRBD1	TRBV19	14	NA	TRBJ1-2	TGTGCCAGTAGCCCCGCACAGGGGTCCTATGGCTACACCTTC	CASSPAQGSYGYTF
NA	TRBV18	17	NA	TRBJ1-4	TGTGCCAGCTCAGAAGAACGTCCAGGGTTGGATAATGAAAAACTGTTTTTT	CASSEERPGLDNEKLFF
NA	TRBV7-3	14	NA	TRBJ2-7	TGTGCCAGCAGCTTAACGATAGGGAACTACGAGCAGTACTTC	CASSLTIGNYEQYF
NA	TRBV7-2	13	NA	TRBJ1-1	TGTGCCAGCACCGCATGGGCCTTCACTGAAGCTTTCTTT	CASTAWAFTEAFF
NA	TRBV9	15	once	TRBJ2-5	TGTGCCAGCAGCGTAGGGCTAGGGCACCAAGAGACCCAGTACTTC	CASSVGLGHQETQYF
TRBD1	TRBV19	17	NA	TRBJ1-5	TGTGCCAGTAGTACCCCGGGACAGCTACATAGCAATCAGCCCCAGCATTTT	CASSTPGQLHSNQPQHF
NA	TRBV2	13	NA	TRBJ1-6	TGTGCCATCGTCGGACAGCTTAATTCACCCCTCCACTTT	CAIVGQLNSPLHF
TRBD2	TRBV5-1	15	once	TRBJ2-1	TGCGCCAGCAGCTTACTTCCCGGGGGGTACAATGAGCAGTTCTTC	CASSLLPGGYNEQFF